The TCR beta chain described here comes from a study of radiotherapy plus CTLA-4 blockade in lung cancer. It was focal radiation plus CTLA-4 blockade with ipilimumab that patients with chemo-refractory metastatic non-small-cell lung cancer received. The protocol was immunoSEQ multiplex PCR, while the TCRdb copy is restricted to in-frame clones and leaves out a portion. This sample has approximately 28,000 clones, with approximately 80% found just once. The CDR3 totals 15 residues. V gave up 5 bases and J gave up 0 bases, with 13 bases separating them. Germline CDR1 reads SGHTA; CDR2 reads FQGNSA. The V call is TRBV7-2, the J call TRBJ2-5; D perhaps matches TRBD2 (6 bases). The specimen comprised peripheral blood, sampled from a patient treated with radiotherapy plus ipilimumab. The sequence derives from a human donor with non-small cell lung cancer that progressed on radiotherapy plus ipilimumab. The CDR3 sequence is CASSLGGANQETQYF. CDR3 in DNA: TGTGCCAGCAGCCTCGGAGGGGCGAACCAAGAGACCCAGTACTTC.